Presented here are 18 T cell receptor beta chains from one specimen sequenced in a study of CD8 T cells in Susac syndrome. RNA in amounts of about 0.5 to 1 ug was reverse transcribed with random hexamers. TCRdb re-called the immunoSEQ multiplex PCR reads with MiXCR, one entry per CDR3 protein. The table lists approximately 160,000 distinct CDR3 sequences, 92% of them singletons, with around 0.079% in the top ten. The sequencing sample was made of CD4+ T cells from PBMCs. The receptors were sampled from a human donor in good health.

This clonotype was seen more than once but under ten times. The chain recombines TRBV2 with TRBJ2-7; D not certain. V was clipped by 3 bases and J by 3 bases, with 0 bases between them. The CDR3 length is 10 residues. The germline CDR1 and CDR2 sequences are SNHLY and FYNNEI. As DNA, the CDR3 is TGTGCCAGCAGTGACTACGAGCAGTACTTC. It encodes CASSDYEQYF.

The chain has TRBV27 and TRBJ1-1; D gene uncertain. Germline V gives CDR1 MNHEY, CDR2 SMNVEV (reference sequence). This CDR3 is built from 13 residues. V lost 2 bases and J lost 4, with 8 bases in between. The CDR3 region is CASSLLRGTEAFF. As DNA, the CDR3 is TGTGCCAGCAGTTTACTGCGTGGCACTGAAGCTTTCTTT.

The rearrangement uses TRBV27 and TRBJ1-2, with 9 bases fitting TRBD1. The CDR3 extends over 15 amino acids. Germline assignment: CDR1 MNHEY and CDR2 SMNVEV (reference sequence). J gave up 7 bases and V 5 bases, and 11 bases lay outside the gene matches. The CDR3 is CASSPWDRELGGYTF. CDR3 DNA: TGTGCCAGCAGTCCATGGGACAGGGAATTGGGTGGCTACACCTTC.

CDR3 sequence (DNA): TGCGCCAGCAGCTTGGAATCCAGCTACGGGGACGAGCAGTACTTC. Amino acid sequence: CASSLESSYGDEQYF. The V gene is TRBV5-1, the J gene TRBJ2-7, with D possibly being TRBD2 (5 bases). Trimming left V 0 bases short and J 5 bases short, with 15 bases between. CDR1 is SGHRS, CDR2 YFSETQ, per germline. The CDR3 spans 15 residues.

The rearrangement uses TRBV28 and TRBJ1-5, with TRBD1 identical over 10 bases. V lost 5 bases and J lost 6; bases outside the gene matches: 7. The CDR3 loop spans 15 amino acids. Germline CDR1 and CDR2: MDHEN and SYDVKM. The CDR3 DNA reads TGTGCCAGCAGTACCGGGACAGGGGTGAGTCAGCCCCAGCATTTT. The encoded protein is CASSTGTGVSQPQHF.

This chain links TRBV28 with TRBJ2-5, with TRBD1 identical over 11 bases. Looked up from germline, CDR1 is MDHEN and CDR2 is SYDVKM. CDR3 length equals 16 residues. J gave up 5 bases and V 5 bases, and 10 bases lay outside the gene matches. In DNA form, the CDR3 reads TGTGCCAGCAGTACCCCGGGACAGGGGGAATTGGAGACCCAGTACTTC. Amino acids: CASSTPGQGELETQYF.

V is TRBV20-1 and J is TRBJ2-5; 9 nucleotides line up with TRBD2. This CDR3 region has 14 residues. After removal of 5 bases from V and 0 bases from J, the junction contained 4 bases not matched to a gene. Germline loops: CDR1 DFQATT, CDR2 SNEGSKA (reference sequence). DNA for the CDR3: TGCAGTGCTGGAAAGCGGGGGGACCAAGAGACCCAGTACTTC. Amino acid sequence: CSAGKRGDQETQYF.

This chain uses TRBV3-1 with TRBJ2-7; D is ambiguous. Germline V gene lookup returns CDR1 LGHDT and CDR2 YNNKEL (reference sequence). This CDR3 is built from 14 residues. V shed 1 base and J shed 0 bases, with 7 bases lying between them. The CDR3 sequence is CASSQGSVSYEQYF. The CDR3 coding sequence is TGTGCCAGCAGCCAAGGGTCAGTCTCCTACGAGCAGTACTTC.

The count of this clonotype is one. The V call is TRBV4-3, the J call TRBJ2-2, with D unresolved. Trimming pared 1 base from V and 5 bases from J, leaving 11 bases between. Germline values: CDR1 LGHNA, CDR2 YSLEER. The CDR3 is made up of 15 amino acids. This CDR3 is CASSQADRSTGELFF. The CDR3 DNA follows: TGCGCCAGCAGCCAAGCGGACCGTTCTACCGGGGAGCTGTTTTTT.

This chain links TRBV2 with TRBJ2-5; the D gene is possibly TRBD2 (5 bases). The length of the CDR3 is 13 residues. Germline CDR1 SNHLY, CDR2 FYNNEI. V lost 10 bases to trimming and J lost 1 base, with 13 bases between them. The CDR3 here is CAILWELQETQYF. The CDR3 nucleotides read TGTGCCATCCTATGGGAGCTCCAAGAGACCCAGTACTTC.

DNA for the CDR3: TGCGCCAGCAGTGGGAGAGACGGAACTGAAGCTTTCTTT. It translates to CASSGRDGTEAFF. The chain combines TRBV10-1 with TRBJ1-1; D uncertain. V lost 4 bases and J 5 bases, leaving 11 bases between the germline ends. Looked up from germline, CDR1 is WNHNN and CDR2 is SYGVQD (reference sequence). The CDR3 spans 13 residues.

The chain is built from TRBV9 and TRBJ2-5, with D perhaps given as TRBD1 or TRBD2 (6 bases each). The germline V gene encodes CDR1 SGDLS and CDR2 YYNGEE. The CDR3 covers 14 residues. Trimming took 2 bases from V and 3 from J, leaving 11 bases between them. The CDR3 DNA follows: TGTGCCAGCAGCGTTAGGGGGGCGGAAGAGACCCAGTACTTC. Protein: CASSVRGAEETQYF.

This clonotype was recorded only once. The chain carries TRBV29-1 and TRBJ2-3, with D hard to call. Germline V gene data show CDR1 as SQVTM and CDR2 as ANQGSEA. Trimming took 5 bases from V and 5 from J, leaving 11 bases between them. This CDR3 contains 12 residues. The CDR3: CSVQPLGDTQYF. The CDR3, as DNA: TGCAGCGTTCAGCCCCTTGGAGATACGCAGTATTTT.

V usage is TRBV27 and J usage is TRBJ2-2, with D perhaps matching TRBD2 (6 bases). V was clipped by 0 bases and J by 6 bases, with 8 bases between them. Germline assignment: CDR1 MNHEY and CDR2 SMNVEV (reference sequence). The CDR3 has 14 residues. The CDR3 protein is CASSLSWGAGELFF. The CDR3 coding sequence is TGTGCCAGCAGTTTATCGTGGGGGGCCGGGGAGCTGTTTTTT.

J is TRBJ1-5 and V is TRBV6-5; 10 nucleotides align to TRBD1. The length of the CDR3 is 13 residues. Germline V CDR1 and CDR2: MNHEY, SVGAGI. V was clipped by 11 bases and J by 8 bases; unmatched bases: 9. CDR3 sequence reads: CAAARTGGKPQHF. The CDR3, as DNA: TGTGCCGCGGCTCGGACAGGGGGGAAGCCCCAGCATTTT.

This chain joins TRBV25-1 and TRBJ2-5; D is unresolved. Germline V gene lookup returns CDR1 MGHDK and CDR2 SYGVNS. V lost 3 bases and J lost 7, with 6 bases in between. The CDR3 is made up of 11 amino acids. CDR3 loop: CASSDTVTQYF. The CDR3 nucleotides are TGTGCCAGCAGTGACACCGTGACCCAGTACTTC.

The chain uses TRBV29-1 and TRBJ1-2; 8 bases align to TRBD1. The CDR3 length is 15 residues. The germline V gene encodes CDR1 SQVTM and CDR2 ANQGSEA. J lost 4 bases, V lost 1 base, and 8 bases had no gene match. CDR3 region: CSVEAPQGAPYGYTF. The CDR3 nucleotides are TGCAGCGTTGAAGCCCCCCAGGGGGCCCCCTATGGCTACACCTTC.

This chain links TRBV9 with TRBJ1-6, with D perhaps TRBD1 (5 bases). CDR1 and CDR2 (germline): SGDLS, YYNGEE. This CDR3 contains 16 residues. Trimming left V 3 bases short and J 2 bases short, with 12 bases between. The CDR3 protein is CASSGRDFTYNSPLHF. The CDR3 DNA is TGTGCCAGCAGCGGCAGGGACTTCACCTATAATTCACCCCTCCACTTT.